What follows are 17 T cell receptor beta chains derived from one specimen sequenced in a study of blood T cells in healthy people across ages. Sample-barcoded 5' priming and a J-beta primer mix drove a second PCR of about 6 to 11 cycles. A single record per CDR3 protein comes from TCRdb applying MiXCR to the 5' RACE reads. The sample lists just over 800,000 distinct CDR3 sequences, about 62% seen once, with about 27% in the top ten. The sample taken for sequencing was blood. These receptors were taken from a man aged 30 to 39 in good health.

The chain links TRBV18 to TRBJ1-2; TRBD1 might be the D (6 bases). The CDR3 sequence is 15 residues long. CDR1 is KGHSH, CDR2 LQKENI, per germline. The V end lost 3 bases, the J end lost 2 bases, and 13 bases lay between the germline ends. The CDR3 DNA reads TGTGCCAGCTCACCTTTTTCCGGGGGCAACTATGGCTACACCTTC. It translates to CASSPFSGGNYGYTF.

The chain combines TRBV7-9 with TRBJ2-4; D unresolved. This CDR3 has 11 amino acids. Deletions cut 2 bases from V and 15 bases from J, with 11 bases between. Germline V gene data show CDR1 as SEHNR and CDR2 as FQNEAQ (reference sequence). The CDR3, as DNA: TGTGCCAGCAGCTTAATAAGGGCTCCGTACTTC. Its protein is CASSLIRAPYF.

This clonotype was counted a single time. The chain combines TRBV12-3 or TRBV12-4 with TRBJ2-7; D is possibly TRBD2 (6 bases). There are 15 residues in the CDR3. Trimming shortened V by 1 base and J by 3 bases, and 13 bases separated the two germline ends. The CDR3, as DNA: TGTGCCAGCAGTTTAGGGGGAGGACTCCACTACGAGCAGTACTTC. This translates into CASSLGGGLHYEQYF.

As DNA, the CDR3 is TGTGCCAGCAGTCAAAGACCAACAGGATCCCAAGAGACCCAGTACTTC. As protein: CASSQRPTGSQETQYF. The V gene is TRBV12-3 or TRBV12-4, the J gene TRBJ2-5, with a possible D match to TRBD1 (5 bases). The V end lost 5 bases, the J end lost 1 base, and 17 bases lay between the germline ends. This CDR3 region has 16 residues.

V is TRBV9 and J is TRBJ1-2, with D perhaps matching TRBD1 (5 bases). Germline loops: CDR1 SGDLS, CDR2 YYNGEE. The CDR3 spans 13 residues. V lost 5 bases, J lost 5 bases, and 13 bases lay in between. CDR3 loop: CASRGLAPYGYTF. The CDR3 DNA reads as TGTGCCAGCAGGGGGCTGGCGCCTTATGGCTACACCTTC. Looking up the rest from reference TRBV9 and TRBJ1-2 gives the full variable domain: DSGVTQTPKHLITATGQRVTLRCSPRSGDLSVYWYQQSLDQGLQFLIQYYNGEERAKGNILERFSAQQFPDLHSELNLSSLELGDSALYFCASRGLAPYGYTFGSGTRLTVV.

The genes are TRBV10-3 and TRBJ2-7; D uncertain. The CDR3 totals 11 residues. Per the germline V gene, CDR1 is ENHRY and CDR2 is SYGVKD. V was clipped by 6 bases and J by 1 base, with 4 bases between them. This CDR3 is CAISRSYEQYF. The DNA for the CDR3 is TGTGCCATCAGCCGTTCCTACGAGCAGTACTTC.

This sequence joins TRBV4-3 and TRBJ2-4, with D maybe TRBD1 (6 bases). The DNA end is a closer match to TRBJ2-7, so the J assignment may be wrong. This CDR3 contains 18 residues. CDR1 and CDR2 (germline): LGHNA, YSLEER. CDR3 protein: CASSQGASQGRRSYEQYF. CDR3 sequence (DNA): TGCGCCAGCAGCCAGGGGGCGTCACAGGGTCGTCGCTCCTACGAGCAGTACTTC.

V usage is TRBV25-1 and J usage is TRBJ2-1; no clear D gene. Per germline, CDR1 MGHDK and CDR2 SYGVNS. This CDR3 has 11 residues. Trimming shortened V by 0 bases and J by 8 bases, and 2 bases separated the two germline ends. The CDR3 region is CASSEYHEQFF. The DNA of the CDR3 is TGTGCCAGCAGTGAATACCATGAGCAGTTCTTC.

The chain carries TRBV27 and TRBJ2-3; TRBD2 matches at 11 bases. Germline values: CDR1 MNHEY, CDR2 SMNVEV (reference sequence). With 5 bases clipped from V and 3 bases from J, the junction kept 10 bases outside the gene matches. The CDR3 contains 17 residues. CDR3 amino acids: CASSPGLAGVRTDTQYF. CDR3 coding DNA: TGTGCCAGCAGTCCAGGACTAGCGGGCGTTCGTACAGATACGCAGTATTTT.

In DNA form, the CDR3 reads TGCAGTGCTACCGTAGAGGTAGATACGCAGTATTTT. Protein product: CSATVEVDTQYF. The chain joins TRBV20-1 to TRBJ2-3; D not certain. Trimming left V 4 bases short and J 5 bases short, with 10 bases between. This CDR3 comprises 12 residues. CDR1 and CDR2 (germline): DFQATT, SNEGSKA (reference sequence).

This clonotype was counted a few times. This rearrangement joins TRBV9 to TRBJ2-3, with 7 bases that match TRBD1. Trimming at V came to 4 bases and at J to 2 bases, leaving 7 bases not matched to a gene. The germline gives CDR1 SGDLS, CDR2 YYNGEE. CDR3 length equals 15 residues. CDR3: CASSLRQGHTDTQYF. The CDR3 DNA reads as TGTGCCAGCAGCCTAAGACAGGGCCACACAGATACGCAGTATTTT.

The table lists this clonotype with a count of one. One end of the junction varies from germline; a read error may be responsible. The chain has TRBV7-9 and TRBJ2-7; 9 bases match TRBD1. CDR3 length equals 15 residues. The germline gives CDR1 SEHNR, CDR2 FQNEAQ (reference sequence). The CDR3 protein is CASSMGQGISCEQYF. CDR3 nucleotide sequence: TGTGCCAGCAGCATGGGACAGGGCATTTCCTGCGAGCAGTACTTC.

This clonotype was picked up a small number of times. The chain employs TRBV7-3 and TRBJ2-6; 7 bases align to TRBD1. With V trimmed by 5 bases and J by 0 bases, 7 bases remained unmatched. Germline V gives CDR1 SGHTA, CDR2 FQGTGA. The CDR3 covers 17 residues. The CDR3 protein is CASSTQQGLSGANVLTF. CDR3 nucleotides: TGTGCCAGCAGCACGCAACAGGGGCTCTCTGGGGCCAACGTCCTGACTTTC.

V is TRBV4-2 and J is TRBJ2-7, with D possibly matching TRBD1 (6 bases). CDR1 and CDR2 from the germline V gene are LGHNA and YNFKEQ. The CDR3 runs 15 residues. The germline V and J ends were trimmed by 4 bases and 4 bases, with 17 bases remaining between them. The CDR3 DNA reads as TGTGCCAGCAGCCTAGAACAGGGCTACATATACGAGCAGTACTTC. Its translation: CASSLEQGYIYEQYF.

The CDR3 sequence: CASSSYLYLAGRWTEQFF. The CDR3 nucleotides are TGTGCCAGCAGCTCTTACCTCTACCTAGCGGGGCGATGGACTGAGCAGTTCTTC. The gene calls are TRBV7-2 and TRBJ2-1; 9 bases match TRBD2. This CDR3 has 18 amino acids. The germline CDR1 and CDR2 sequences are SGHTA and FQGNSA. Trimming at V came to 4 bases and at J to 9 bases, leaving 19 bases not matched to a gene.

This clonotype was seen a handful of times. This sequence joins TRBV12-3 or TRBV12-4 and TRBJ1-2, with a possible D match to TRBD1 (6 bases). Trimming left V 1 base short and J 7 bases short, with 19 bases between. The CDR3 covers 16 residues. The CDR3 DNA follows: TGTGCCAGCAGTTTAGGTTTGGGGGGCGCTATTAGTGGCTACACCTTC. Encoded protein: CASSLGLGGAISGYTF.

In its sample, this clonotype was seen a few times. CDR3 DNA sequence: TGTGCCAGCAGCGTAGGGGGACAGAGTGAGCAGTTCTTC. It specifies CASSVGGQSEQFF. The J gene is TRBJ2-1, the V gene TRBV7-3; 7 positions match TRBD1. This CDR3 has 13 residues. J gave up 9 bases and V 5 bases, and 7 bases lay outside the gene matches. In germline, CDR1 is SGHTA, CDR2 FQGTGA.